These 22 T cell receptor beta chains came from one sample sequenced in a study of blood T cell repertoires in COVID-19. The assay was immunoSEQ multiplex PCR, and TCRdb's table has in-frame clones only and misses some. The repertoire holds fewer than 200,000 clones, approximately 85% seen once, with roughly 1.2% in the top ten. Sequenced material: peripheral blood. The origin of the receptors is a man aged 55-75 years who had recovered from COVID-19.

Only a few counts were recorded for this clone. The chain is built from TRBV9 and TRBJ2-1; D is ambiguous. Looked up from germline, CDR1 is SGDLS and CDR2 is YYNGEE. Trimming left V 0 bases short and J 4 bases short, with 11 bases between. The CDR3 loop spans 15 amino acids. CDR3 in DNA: TGTGCCAGCAGCGTAGATCTGTCTAGATACAATGAGCAGTTCTTC. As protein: CASSVDLSRYNEQFF.

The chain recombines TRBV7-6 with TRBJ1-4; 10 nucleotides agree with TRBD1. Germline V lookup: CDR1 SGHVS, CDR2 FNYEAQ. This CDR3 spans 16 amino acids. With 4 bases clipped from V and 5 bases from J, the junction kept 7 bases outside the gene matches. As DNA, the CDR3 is TGTGCCAGCAGCTCCGGGACAGGGGAGGGCAATGAAAAACTGTTTTTT. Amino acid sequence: CASSSGTGEGNEKLFF.

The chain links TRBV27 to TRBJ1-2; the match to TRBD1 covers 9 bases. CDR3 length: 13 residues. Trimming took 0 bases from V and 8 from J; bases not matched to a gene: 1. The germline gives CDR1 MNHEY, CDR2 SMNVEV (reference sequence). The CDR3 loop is CASSLSTGGGYTF. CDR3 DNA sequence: TGTGCCAGCAGTTTATCTACAGGGGGCGGCTACACCTTC.

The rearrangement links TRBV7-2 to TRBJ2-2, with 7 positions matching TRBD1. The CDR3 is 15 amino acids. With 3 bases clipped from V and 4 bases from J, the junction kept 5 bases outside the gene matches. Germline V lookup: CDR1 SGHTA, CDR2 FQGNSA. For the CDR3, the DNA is TGTGCCAGCAGCTTTAGGGGGCGTGGCACCGGGGAGCTGTTTTTT. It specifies CASSFRGRGTGELFF.

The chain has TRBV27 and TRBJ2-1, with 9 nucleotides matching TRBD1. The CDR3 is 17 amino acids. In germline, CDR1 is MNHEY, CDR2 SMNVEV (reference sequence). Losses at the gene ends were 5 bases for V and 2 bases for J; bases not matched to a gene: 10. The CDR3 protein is CASSPRTGVGPYNEQFF. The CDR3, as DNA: TGTGCCAGCAGTCCGCGGACAGGGGTGGGACCCTACAATGAGCAGTTCTTC.

Written as DNA, the CDR3 is TGTGCCAGCAGCTTGGATAGTTCAGGGGGACAGCCCCAGCATTTT. Residues: CASSLDSSGGQPQHF. The chain couples TRBV7-2 to TRBJ1-5, with 7 positions matching TRBD1. The CDR3 extends over 15 amino acids. The junction had 9 bases not matched to a gene; V was cut back by 3 bases and J by 7 bases. Germline assignment: CDR1 SGHTA and CDR2 FQGNSA.

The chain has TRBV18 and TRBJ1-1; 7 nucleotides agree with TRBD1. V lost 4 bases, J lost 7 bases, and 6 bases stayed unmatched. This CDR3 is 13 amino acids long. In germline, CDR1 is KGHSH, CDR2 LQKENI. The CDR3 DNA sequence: TGTGCCAGCTCACGATCAGGGGGGATTGAAGCTTTCTTT. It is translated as CASSRSGGIEAFF.

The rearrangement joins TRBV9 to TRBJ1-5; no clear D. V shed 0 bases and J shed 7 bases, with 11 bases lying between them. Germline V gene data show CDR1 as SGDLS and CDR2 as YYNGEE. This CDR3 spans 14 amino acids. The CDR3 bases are TGTGCCAGCAGCGTAGCCGGCAGCGCGCAGCCCCAGCATTTT. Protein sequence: CASSVAGSAQPQHF.

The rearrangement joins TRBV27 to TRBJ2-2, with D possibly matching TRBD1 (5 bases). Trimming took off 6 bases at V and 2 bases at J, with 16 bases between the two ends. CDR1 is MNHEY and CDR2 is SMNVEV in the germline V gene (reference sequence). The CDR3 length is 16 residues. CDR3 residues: CASSLLGPLNTGELFF. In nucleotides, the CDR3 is TGTGCCAGCAGCCTACTGGGGCCGCTTAACACCGGGGAGCTGTTTTTT.

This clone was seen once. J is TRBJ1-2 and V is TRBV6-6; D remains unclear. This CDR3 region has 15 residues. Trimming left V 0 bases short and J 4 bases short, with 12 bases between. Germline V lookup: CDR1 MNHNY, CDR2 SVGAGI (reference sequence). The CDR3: CASSYSNNPGYGYTF. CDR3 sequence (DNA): TGTGCCAGCAGTTACTCGAACAATCCGGGCTATGGCTACACCTTC.

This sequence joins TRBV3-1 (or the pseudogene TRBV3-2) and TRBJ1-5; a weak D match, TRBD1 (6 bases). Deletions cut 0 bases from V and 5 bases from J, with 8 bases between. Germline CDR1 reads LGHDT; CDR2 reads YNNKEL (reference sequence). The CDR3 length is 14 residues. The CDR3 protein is CASSQDTGHQPQHF. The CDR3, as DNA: TGTGCCAGCAGCCAAGATACAGGGCATCAGCCCCAGCATTTT.

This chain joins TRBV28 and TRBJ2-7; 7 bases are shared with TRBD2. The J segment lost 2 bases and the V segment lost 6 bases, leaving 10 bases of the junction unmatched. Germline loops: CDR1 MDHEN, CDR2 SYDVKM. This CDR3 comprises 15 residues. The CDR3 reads CASRGVDGGTYEQYF. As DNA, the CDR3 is TGTGCCAGCAGGGGGGTCGACGGGGGGACCTACGAGCAGTACTTC.

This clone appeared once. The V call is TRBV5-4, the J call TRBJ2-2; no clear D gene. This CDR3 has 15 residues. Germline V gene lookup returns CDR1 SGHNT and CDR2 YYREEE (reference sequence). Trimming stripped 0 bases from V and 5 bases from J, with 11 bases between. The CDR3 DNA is TGTGCCAGCAGCTTGGACCTCGCGAGGACCGGGGAGCTGTTTTTT. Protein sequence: CASSLDLARTGELFF.

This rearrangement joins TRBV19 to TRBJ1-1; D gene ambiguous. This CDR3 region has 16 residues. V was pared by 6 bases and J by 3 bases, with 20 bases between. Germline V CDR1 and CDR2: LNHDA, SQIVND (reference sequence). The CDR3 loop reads CASREWAGIWDTEAFF. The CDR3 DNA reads TGTGCCAGTAGGGAATGGGCGGGGATTTGGGACACTGAAGCTTTCTTT.

CDR3 DNA: TGCGCCAGCAGTATAGAGTATAGAGGGGAAAAACTGTTTTTT. It specifies CASSIEYRGEKLFF. This rearrangement joins TRBV5-1 to TRBJ1-4, with D hard to call. The CDR3 contains 14 residues. Per germline, CDR1 SGHRS and CDR2 YFSETQ. Trimming left V 5 bases short and J 8 bases short, with 16 bases between.

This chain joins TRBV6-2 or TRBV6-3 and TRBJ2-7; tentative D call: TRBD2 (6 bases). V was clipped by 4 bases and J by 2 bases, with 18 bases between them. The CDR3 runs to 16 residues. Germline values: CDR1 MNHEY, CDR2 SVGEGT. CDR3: CASSSPLTGEAYEQYF. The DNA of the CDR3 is TGTGCCAGCAGTTCGCCCCTTACGGGGGAGGCCTACGAGCAGTACTTC.

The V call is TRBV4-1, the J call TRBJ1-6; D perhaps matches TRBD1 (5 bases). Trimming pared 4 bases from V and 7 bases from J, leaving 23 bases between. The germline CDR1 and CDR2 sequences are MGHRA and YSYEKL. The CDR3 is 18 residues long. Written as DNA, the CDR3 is TGCGCCAGCAGCCGCCTAACGCCAGGGATTCAATACAATTCACCCCTCCACTTT. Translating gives CASSRLTPGIQYNSPLHF.

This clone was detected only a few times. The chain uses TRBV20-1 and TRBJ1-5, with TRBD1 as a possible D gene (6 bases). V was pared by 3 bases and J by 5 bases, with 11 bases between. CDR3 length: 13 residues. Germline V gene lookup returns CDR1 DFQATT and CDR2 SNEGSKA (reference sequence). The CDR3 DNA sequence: TGCAGTGCTAGTGACGGACAGTATCAGCCCCAGCATTTT. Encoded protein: CSASDGQYQPQHF.

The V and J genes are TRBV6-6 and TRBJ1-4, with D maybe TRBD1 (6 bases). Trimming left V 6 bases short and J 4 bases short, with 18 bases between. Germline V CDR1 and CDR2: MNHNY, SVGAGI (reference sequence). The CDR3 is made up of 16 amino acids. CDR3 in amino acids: CASRWRSGALNEKLFF. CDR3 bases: TGTGCCAGCAGGTGGAGGTCAGGGGCCCTTAATGAAAAACTGTTTTTT.

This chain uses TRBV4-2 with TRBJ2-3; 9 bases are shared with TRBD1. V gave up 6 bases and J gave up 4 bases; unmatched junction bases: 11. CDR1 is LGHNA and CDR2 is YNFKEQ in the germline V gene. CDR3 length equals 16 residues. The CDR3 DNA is TGTGCCAGCAGGCGTGAAGGGACAGGGCCCCCAGATACGCAGTATTTT. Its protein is CASRREGTGPPDTQYF.

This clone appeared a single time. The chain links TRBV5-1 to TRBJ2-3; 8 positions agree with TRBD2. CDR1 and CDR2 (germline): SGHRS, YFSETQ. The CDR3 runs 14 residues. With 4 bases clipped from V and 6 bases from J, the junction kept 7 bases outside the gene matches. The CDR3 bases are TGCGCCAGCAGCATGGGGACTAGTTTGGATACGCAGTATTTT. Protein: CASSMGTSLDTQYF.

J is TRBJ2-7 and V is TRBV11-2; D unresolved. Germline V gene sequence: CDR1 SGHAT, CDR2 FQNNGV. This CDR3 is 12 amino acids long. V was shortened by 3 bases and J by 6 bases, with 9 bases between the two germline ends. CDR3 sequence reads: CASSLDTGEQYF. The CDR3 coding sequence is TGTGCCAGCAGCTTGGATACGGGCGAGCAGTACTTC.